The TCR beta chain described here comes from a study of blood T cell repertoires in COVID-19. Looking at the study overall: COVID-19 samples, acute and convalescent, were from the United States, Italy and Spain. T cells, B-cell-depleted T cells, or PBMCs supplied cDNA or gDNA.

Authors' processing steps: Amplification of reference gene primers provided the estimated nucleated cell counts. Produced via immunoSEQ multiplex PCR; TCRdb's table is partial and in-frame only. V and J calls and clone size are those listed in that table; D and trimming were worked out from the DNA. This sample has about 150,000 clones, with approximately 86% found just once. The CDR3 consists of 15 residues. CDR1 LNHNV and CDR2 YYDKDF come from the germline V gene (reference sequence). V lost 5 bases, J lost 3 bases, and 4 bases stayed unmatched. The TCR was taken from a woman aged 35 to 49 with active or convalescent COVID-19. The chain uses TRBV15 and TRBJ2-1, with TRBD2 matching over 10 bases. The sequencing input was peripheral blood. CDR3 residues: CATSGQREGYNEQFF. CDR3 nucleotides: TGTGCCACCAGCGGACAGCGGGAGGGCTACAATGAGCAGTTCTTC.